The 10 T cell receptor beta chains reported below all come from one sample, sequenced in a study of cytomegalovirus exposure and HLA in healthy donors. The PCR employed 60 Vbeta primers together with 13 Jbeta primers. Generated by immunoSEQ multiplex PCR, the TCRdb table keeps only in-frame clones and is missing some. The table lists fewer than 200,000 clones, 75% to 85% of them singletons. Sequencing was performed on PBMCs. These receptors were obtained from a male donor in good health and CMV-seropositive.

The chain is built from TRBV11-2 and TRBJ1-2; tentative D call: TRBD1 (6 bases). Germline assignment: CDR1 SGHAT and CDR2 FQNNGV. With 4 bases removed from V and 5 bases from J, the gap between germline ends came to 17 bases. The CDR3 extends over 15 amino acids. In nucleotides, the CDR3 is TGTGCCAGCAGCTATTTGGGGGCGAACTCATATGGCTACACCTTC. Protein: CASSYLGANSYGYTF.

The chain recombines TRBV9 with TRBJ1-1, with D possibly matching TRBD1 (6 bases). The CDR3 loop spans 17 amino acids. The germline gives CDR1 SGDLS, CDR2 YYNGEE. Trimming took 4 bases from V and 5 from J, leaving 24 bases between them. The CDR3 protein is CASSHPGVGAVGTEAFF. In nucleotides, the CDR3 is TGTGCCAGCAGCCACCCCGGCGTGGGGGCAGTAGGTACTGAAGCTTTCTTT.

The chain is built from TRBV4-1 and TRBJ2-5; 8 bases fit TRBD2. The CDR3 has 16 amino acids. The germline V gene has CDR1 MGHRA and CDR2 YSYEKL. After removal of 4 bases from V and 7 bases from J, the junction contained 14 bases not matched to a gene. The CDR3 reads CASSPPEGTSRGTQYF. The DNA of the CDR3 is TGCGCCAGCAGCCCTCCCGAAGGGACTAGTAGGGGGACCCAGTACTTC.

V gene TRBV7-9 combines with J gene TRBJ2-5; perhaps TRBD2 as D (5 bases). In germline, CDR1 is SEHNR, CDR2 FQNEAQ (reference sequence). Trimming took 2 bases from V and 5 from J, leaving 21 bases between them. The CDR3 consists of 17 residues. CDR3 sequence reads: CASSLSSALGRGETQYF. The DNA of the CDR3 is TGTGCCAGCAGCTTAAGTAGCGCCCTGGGGAGAGGGGAGACCCAGTACTTC. The variable domain in full, completed from reference TRBV7-9 and TRBJ2-5, reads DTGVSQNPRHKITKRGQNVTFRCDPISEHNRLYWYRQTLGQGPEFLTYFQNEAQLEKSRLLSDRFSAERPKGSFSTLEIQRTEQGDSAMYLCASSLSSALGRGETQYFGPGTRLLVL.

The chain couples TRBV2 to TRBJ1-1; 10 bases fit TRBD1. This CDR3 region has 16 residues. Germline loops: CDR1 SNHLY, CDR2 FYNNEI. With V trimmed by 5 bases and J by 4 bases, 10 bases remained unmatched. The CDR3 region is CASSKGTGVMVTEAFF. Here the CDR3 DNA reads TGTGCCAGCAGTAAGGGGACAGGGGTTATGGTCACTGAAGCTTTCTTT.

V and J are TRBV19 and TRBJ1-2, with D unclear. Trimming stripped 3 bases from V and 8 bases from J, with 19 bases between. The CDR3 runs to 15 residues. CDR1 and CDR2 (germline): LNHDA, SQIVND (reference sequence). The CDR3 loop reads CASSMLSGSIEGYTF. The CDR3 bases are TGTGCCAGTAGTATGCTATCGGGGAGCATAGAGGGCTACACCTTC.

This clone was seen a single time. The chain combines TRBV5-8 with TRBJ2-5; weak D call: TRBD2 (6 bases). Germline V CDR1 and CDR2: SGHTS, YDEGEE. V was clipped by 6 bases and J by 5 bases, with 8 bases between them. This CDR3 spans 11 amino acids. The CDR3 nucleotides are TGTGCCAGCAAACGGGGGGAGACCCAGTACTTC. Translating gives CASKRGETQYF.

The J gene is TRBJ2-3, the V gene TRBV13; D gene unclear. The germline CDR1 and CDR2 sequences are PRHDT and FYEKMQ (reference sequence). The V end was cut by 1 base, the J end by 4 bases, with 3 bases between. The CDR3 totals 12 residues. The CDR3 reads CASSLAADTQYF. In nucleotides, the CDR3 is TGTGCCAGCAGCTTAGCTGCAGATACGCAGTATTTT. The whole variable domain, filled in from reference TRBV13 and TRBJ2-3, reads AAGVIQSPRHLIKEKRETATLKCYPIPRHDTVYWYQQGPGQDPQFLISFYEKMQSDKGSIPDRFSAQQFSDYHSELNMSSLELGDSALYFCASSLAADTQYFGPGTRLTVL.

V is TRBV14 and J is TRBJ1-1, with D unresolved. V was pared by 4 bases and J by 5 bases, with 14 bases between. This CDR3 has 14 residues. CDR1 is SGHDN and CDR2 is FVKESK in the germline V gene. CDR3 coding DNA: TGTGCCAGCAGCCCCCGGGTGGGAGGGACTGAAGCTTTCTTT. Protein product: CASSPRVGGTEAFF.

The table lists this clone with a few counts. J is TRBJ2-7 and V is TRBV5-1, with D possibly being TRBD2 (6 bases). The CDR3 runs 13 residues. Looked up from germline, CDR1 is SGHRS and CDR2 is YFSETQ. Trimming stripped 1 base from V and 4 bases from J, with 9 bases between. CDR3 amino acids: CASSLTGVYEQYF. CDR3 sequence (DNA): TGCGCCAGCAGCTTGACGGGGGTATACGAGCAGTACTTC.